This T cell receptor (beta chain) came from a study of T-cell memory formation after mild COVID-19 (dated by TCRdb to about 2021). General notes on the study: TCR sequence clusters from the two donors were largely donor specific. In a couple of donors, T-cell clones that expanded and contracted after mild COVID-19 were followed by sequencing TCRalpha and TCRbeta repertoires longitudinally. Two young, previously healthy adult volunteers, one female and one male, were included in the cohort. Summary of the overall study and its limitations: Contracting CD4+ clones appeared mostly in the CM and EM memory subsets, whereas CD8+ clones were enriched in EMRA. Clones that contracted from day 15 to 85 showed balanced CD4/CD8 phenotypes, whereas a second wave of clones that expanded from day 15 to 37 leaned towards CD4+. The study included only a couple of mild cases, and larger cohorts that include severe cases with pre-infection samples were judged to be necessary. SARS-CoV-2 specificity of the second-wave clones peaking on day 37 was not confirmed. Some responding clones were detected in pre-infection memory, which suggested that pre-existing cross-reactive memory T cells had joined the SARS-CoV-2 response.

Ficoll-Paque density gradient centrifugation was the method used to isolate PBMCs. V drops 6 bases and J drops 6 bases, leaving 18 bases in between. Measured from the cysteine to the phenylalanine, the CDR3 is 14 residues long. The sequence is cut down to CDR3 DNA, 42 bases in frame from base 1. The germline V gene (reference sequence) sets CDR1 to WNHNN and CDR2 to SYGVQD. This clonotype was picked up many times. No cognate antigen has been identified for it. No much larger clonotype is one base removed from it; base qualities were not supplied. The reads were generated on an Illumina NovaSeq 6000. Using 5'RACE with constant-segment primers, TCRalpha and TCRbeta cDNA libraries were constructed, with sample barcodes and unique molecular identifiers added in the process. Trizol reagent was used to extract RNA from every sample. Amplification of the libraries took two PCR steps, and the second step added a second sample barcode plus Illumina TruSeq adapters. Libraries were sequenced on an Illumina NovaSeq with 2 x 150 bp paired-end reads. The paper's data handling went like this. Reads were demultiplexed and collapsed into UMI-guided consensus sequences with migec v1.2.7. Using mixcr v2.1.11, UMI consensuses were aligned to TRA and TRB V and J templates and then assembled into clonotypes. A clonotype was counted as expanded or contracted only when both edgeR and NoisET called the clonotype significant, with the noise models trained on biological replicates. For edgeR calls, the thresholds were a false discovery rate-adjusted p below 0.01 and a log2 fold-change of 1. As an exploratory analysis of dynamics, max-normalized trajectories of the 1000 most abundant clonotypes were examined by PCA with hierarchical clustering. Separately sequenced CD4+ and CD8+ repertoires were used to assign the CD4 or CD8 phenotype of responding clones. The raw public data were reprocessed by TCRdb itself: fastp quality trimming at Q25, MiXCR clonotype calling, in-frame beta chains only. A single entry per CDR3 protein holds the most common genes and DNA from its merged rows. V and J calls and clone size were set by TCRdb, not the authors. The table for this sample lists around 340,000 distinct CDR3 sequences; approximately 15% of them were counted only once. The ten largest clones represent under 25% of the sample.

The clonotype was recovered from a man aged 18 to 29 who had mild COVID-19 (a few samples of this study predate the infection). The sample titles of this study are shuffled in the database, so cell type and time point are left out; the donor was told from shared clones. In this chain, TRBV10-1 is recombined with TRBJ2-7; the D gene cannot be resolved reliably. Sequencing was done on a sample of PBMCs or a T cell subset sorted from them (not recorded which). CDR3 protein: CASSPDLPPSEQYF. In nucleotides, the sequence is TGCGCCAGCAGCCCCGACCTACCCCCGAGCGAGCAGTACTTC.